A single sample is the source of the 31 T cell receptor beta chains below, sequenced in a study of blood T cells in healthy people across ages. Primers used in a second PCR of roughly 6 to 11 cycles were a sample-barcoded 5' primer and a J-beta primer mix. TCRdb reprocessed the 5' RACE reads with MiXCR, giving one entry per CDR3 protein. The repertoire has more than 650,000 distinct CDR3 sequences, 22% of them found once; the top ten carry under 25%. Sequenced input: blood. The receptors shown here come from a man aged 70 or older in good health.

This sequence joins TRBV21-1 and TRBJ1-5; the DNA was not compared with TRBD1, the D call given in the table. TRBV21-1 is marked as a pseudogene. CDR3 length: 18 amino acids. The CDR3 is CASSNFRMMGHNNQPQHF. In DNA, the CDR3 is TGTGCCAGCAGCAACTTTAGAATGATGGGACATAACAATCAGCCCCAGCATTTT.

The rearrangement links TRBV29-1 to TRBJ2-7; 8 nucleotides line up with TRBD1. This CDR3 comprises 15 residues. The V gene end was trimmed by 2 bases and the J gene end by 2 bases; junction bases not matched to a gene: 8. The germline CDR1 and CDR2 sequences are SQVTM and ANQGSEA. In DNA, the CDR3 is TGCAGCGTTGAACCCCGGACAGGGCAAGCCTACGAGCAGTACTTC. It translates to CSVEPRTGQAYEQYF.

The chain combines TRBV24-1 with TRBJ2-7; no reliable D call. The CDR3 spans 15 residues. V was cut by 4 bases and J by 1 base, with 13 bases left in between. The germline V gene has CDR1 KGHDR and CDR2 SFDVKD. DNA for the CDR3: TGTGCCACCAGTGACTCCAGGTCCCCTTCCTACGAGCAGTACTTC. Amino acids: CATSDSRSPSYEQYF.

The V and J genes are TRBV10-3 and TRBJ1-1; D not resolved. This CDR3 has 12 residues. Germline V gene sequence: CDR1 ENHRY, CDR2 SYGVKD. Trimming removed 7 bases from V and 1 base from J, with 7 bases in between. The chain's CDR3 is CAIKEGNTEAFF. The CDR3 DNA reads TGTGCCATCAAAGAAGGGAACACTGAAGCTTTCTTT.

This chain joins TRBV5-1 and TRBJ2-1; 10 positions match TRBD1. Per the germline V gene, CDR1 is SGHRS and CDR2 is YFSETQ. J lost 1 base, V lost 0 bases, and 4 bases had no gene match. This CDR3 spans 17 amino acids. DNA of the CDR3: TGCGCCAGCAGCTTGGTGGGACAGGGGAGGTCCTACAATGAGCAGTTCTTC. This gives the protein CASSLVGQGRSYNEQFF.

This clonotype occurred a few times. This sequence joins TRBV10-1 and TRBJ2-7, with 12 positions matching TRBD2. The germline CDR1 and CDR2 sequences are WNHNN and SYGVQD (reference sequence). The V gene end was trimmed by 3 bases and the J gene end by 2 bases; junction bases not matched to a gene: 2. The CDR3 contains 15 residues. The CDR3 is CASSELAGGTYEQYF. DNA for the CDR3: TGCGCCAGCAGTGAACTAGCGGGGGGAACCTACGAGCAGTACTTC.

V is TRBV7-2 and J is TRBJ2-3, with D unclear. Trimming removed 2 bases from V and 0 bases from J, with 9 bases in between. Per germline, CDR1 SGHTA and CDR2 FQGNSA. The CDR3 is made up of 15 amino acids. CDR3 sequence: CASSLRLASTDTQYF. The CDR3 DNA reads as TGTGCCAGCAGCTTAAGGTTGGCTAGCACAGATACGCAGTATTTT.

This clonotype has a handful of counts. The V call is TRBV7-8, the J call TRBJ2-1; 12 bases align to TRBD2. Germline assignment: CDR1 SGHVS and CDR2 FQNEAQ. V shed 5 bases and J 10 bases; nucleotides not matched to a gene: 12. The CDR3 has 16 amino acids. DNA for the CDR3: TGTGCCAGCAGCCCGATGACTAGCGGGAGTTCCAGAGAGCAGTTCTTC. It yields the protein CASSPMTSGSSREQFF.

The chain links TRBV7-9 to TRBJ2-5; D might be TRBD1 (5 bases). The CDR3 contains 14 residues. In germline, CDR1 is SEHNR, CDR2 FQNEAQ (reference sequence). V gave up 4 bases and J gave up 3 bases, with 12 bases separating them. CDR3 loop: CASSSGHSEETQYF. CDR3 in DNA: TGTGCCAGCAGCTCAGGACATTCCGAAGAGACCCAGTACTTC.

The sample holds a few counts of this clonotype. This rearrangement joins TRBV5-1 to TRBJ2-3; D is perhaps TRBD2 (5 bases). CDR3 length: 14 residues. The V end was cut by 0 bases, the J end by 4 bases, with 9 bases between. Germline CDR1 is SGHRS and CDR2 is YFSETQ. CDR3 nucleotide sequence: TGCGCCAGCAGCTTGGCTCTTAGCGCAGATACGCAGTATTTT. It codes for CASSLALSADTQYF.

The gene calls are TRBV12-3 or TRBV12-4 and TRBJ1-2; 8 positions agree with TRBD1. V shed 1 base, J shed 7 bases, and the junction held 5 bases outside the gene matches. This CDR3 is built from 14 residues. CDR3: CASSLGAGGGGYTF. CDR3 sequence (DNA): TGTGCCAGCAGTTTAGGTGCAGGGGGCGGTGGCTACACCTTC.

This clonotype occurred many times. In nucleotides, the CDR3 is TGTGCCAGCAGCTTGGACAGGGGCAATCAGCCCCAGCATTTT. This encodes CASSLDRGNQPQHF. V and J are TRBV7-6 and TRBJ1-5; 8 bases are shared with TRBD1. The CDR3 length is 14 residues. Germline V gives CDR1 SGHVS, CDR2 FNYEAQ. The V gene end was trimmed by 3 bases and the J gene end by 2 bases; junction bases not matched to a gene: 0.

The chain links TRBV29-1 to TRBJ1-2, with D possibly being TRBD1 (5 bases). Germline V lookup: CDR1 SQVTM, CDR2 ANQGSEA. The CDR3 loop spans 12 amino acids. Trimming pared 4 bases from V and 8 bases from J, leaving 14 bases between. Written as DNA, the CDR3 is TGCAGCGTTGGGGGAGGGGACGTAGGCTACACCTTC. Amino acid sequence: CSVGGGDVGYTF.

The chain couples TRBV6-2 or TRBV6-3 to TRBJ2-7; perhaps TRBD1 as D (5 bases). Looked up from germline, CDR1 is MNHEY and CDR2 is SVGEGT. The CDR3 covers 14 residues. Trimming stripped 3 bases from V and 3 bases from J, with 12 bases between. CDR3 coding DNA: TGTGCCAGCAGTTATAAGGGGATCCTCTACGAGCAGTACTTC. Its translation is CASSYKGILYEQYF.

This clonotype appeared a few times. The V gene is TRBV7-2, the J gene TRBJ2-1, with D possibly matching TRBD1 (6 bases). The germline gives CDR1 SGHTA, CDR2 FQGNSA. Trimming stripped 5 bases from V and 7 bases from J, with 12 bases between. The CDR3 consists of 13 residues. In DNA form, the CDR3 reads TGTGCCAGCAGCCGAAACGGACAGAATGAGCAGTTCTTC. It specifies CASSRNGQNEQFF.

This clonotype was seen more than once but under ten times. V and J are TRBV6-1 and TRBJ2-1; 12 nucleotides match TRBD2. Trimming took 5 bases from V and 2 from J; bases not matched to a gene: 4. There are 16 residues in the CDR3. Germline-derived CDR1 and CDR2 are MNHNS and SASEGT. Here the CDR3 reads CASSMLAGGAYNEQFF. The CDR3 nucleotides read TGTGCCAGCAGTATGCTAGCGGGGGGGGCCTACAATGAGCAGTTCTTC.

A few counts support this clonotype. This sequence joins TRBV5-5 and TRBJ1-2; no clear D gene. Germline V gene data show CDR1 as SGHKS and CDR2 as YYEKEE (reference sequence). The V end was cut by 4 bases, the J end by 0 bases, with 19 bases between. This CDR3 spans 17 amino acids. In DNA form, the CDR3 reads TGTGCCAGCAGCCACTCGGCGGAGGGCCAACCTAACTATGGCTACACCTTC. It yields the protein CASSHSAEGQPNYGYTF.

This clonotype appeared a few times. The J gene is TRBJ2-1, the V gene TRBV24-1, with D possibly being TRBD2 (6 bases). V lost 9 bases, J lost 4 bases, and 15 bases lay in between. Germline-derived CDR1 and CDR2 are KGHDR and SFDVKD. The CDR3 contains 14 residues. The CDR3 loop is CATPKPGGYNEQFF. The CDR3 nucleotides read TGTGCCACCCCGAAGCCCGGAGGGTACAATGAGCAGTTCTTC.

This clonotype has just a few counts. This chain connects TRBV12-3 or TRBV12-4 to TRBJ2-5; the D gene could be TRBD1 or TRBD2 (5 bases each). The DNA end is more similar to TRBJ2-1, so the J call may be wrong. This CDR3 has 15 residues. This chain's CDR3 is CASSLGWDGAIEQFF. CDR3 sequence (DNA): TGTGCCAGCAGTTTAGGGTGGGACGGAGCGATAGAGCAGTTCTTC.

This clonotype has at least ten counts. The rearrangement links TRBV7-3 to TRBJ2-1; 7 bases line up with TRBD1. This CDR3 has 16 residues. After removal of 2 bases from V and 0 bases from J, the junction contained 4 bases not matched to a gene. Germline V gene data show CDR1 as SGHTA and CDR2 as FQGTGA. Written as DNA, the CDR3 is TGTGCCAGCAGCTTATACGGGACAGACTCCTACAATGAGCAGTTCTTC. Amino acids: CASSLYGTDSYNEQFF.

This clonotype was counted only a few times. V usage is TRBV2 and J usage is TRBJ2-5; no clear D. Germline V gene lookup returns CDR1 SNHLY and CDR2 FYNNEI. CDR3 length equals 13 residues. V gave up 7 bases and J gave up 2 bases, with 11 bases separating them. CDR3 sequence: CASIGGSQETQYF. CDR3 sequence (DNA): TGTGCCAGCATAGGCGGTAGTCAAGAGACCCAGTACTTC.

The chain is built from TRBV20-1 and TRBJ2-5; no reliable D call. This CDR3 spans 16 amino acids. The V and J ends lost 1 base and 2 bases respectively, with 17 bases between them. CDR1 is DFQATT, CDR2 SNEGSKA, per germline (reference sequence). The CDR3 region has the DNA TGCAGTGCTAGAGGGGCCGGGCAAAACCCACAAGAGACCCAGTACTTC. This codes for CSARGAGQNPQETQYF.

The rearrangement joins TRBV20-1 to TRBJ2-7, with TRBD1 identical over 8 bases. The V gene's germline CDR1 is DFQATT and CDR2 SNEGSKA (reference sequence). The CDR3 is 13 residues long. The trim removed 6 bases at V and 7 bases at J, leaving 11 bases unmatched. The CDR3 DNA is TGCAGTGCCGGACAGGGCTTGATGGAGGAGCAGTACTTC. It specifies CSAGQGLMEEQYF.

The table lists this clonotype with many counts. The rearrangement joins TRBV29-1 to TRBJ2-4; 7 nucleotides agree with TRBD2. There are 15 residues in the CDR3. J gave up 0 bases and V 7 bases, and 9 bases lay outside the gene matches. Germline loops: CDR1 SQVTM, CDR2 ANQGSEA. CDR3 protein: CSAGGGGIAKNIQYF. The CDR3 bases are TGCAGCGCAGGTGGGGGGGGAATAGCCAAAAACATTCAGTACTTC.

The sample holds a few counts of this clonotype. The CDR3 loop reads CASSPGIGQPQHF. Written as DNA, the CDR3 is TGTGCCAGCAGTCCCGGGATCGGACAGCCCCAGCATTTT. The gene calls are TRBV25-1 and TRBJ1-5; D not resolved. The CDR3 is 13 amino acids. Germline V gene sequence: CDR1 MGHDK, CDR2 SYGVNS. The V end lost 5 bases, the J end lost 7 bases, and 12 bases lay between the germline ends. Using reference TRBV25-1 and TRBJ1-5 for the parts outside the CDR3, the full variable domain is EADIYQTPRYLVIGTGKKITLECSQTMGHDKMYWYQQDPGMELHLIHYSYGVNSTEKGDLSSESTVSRIRTEHFPLTLESARPSHTSQYLCASSPGIGQPQHFGDGTRLSIL.

CDR3 sequence (DNA): TGTGCCAGCAGCCCCAGCTCCATTCCGGGAGAGACCCAGTACTTC. Translated, it gives CASSPSSIPGETQYF. The J gene is TRBJ2-5, the V gene TRBV11-2, with no clear D. Germline-derived CDR1 and CDR2 are SGHAT and FQNNGV. With 5 bases removed from V and 4 bases from J, the gap between germline ends came to 17 bases. The CDR3 totals 15 residues.

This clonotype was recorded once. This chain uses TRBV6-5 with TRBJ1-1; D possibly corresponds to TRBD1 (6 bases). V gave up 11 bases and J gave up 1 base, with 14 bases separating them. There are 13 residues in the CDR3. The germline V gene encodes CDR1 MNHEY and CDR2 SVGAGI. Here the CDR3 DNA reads TGTGCCTCGTACAGGGTTGGGAACACTGAAGCTTTCTTT. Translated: CASYRVGNTEAFF.

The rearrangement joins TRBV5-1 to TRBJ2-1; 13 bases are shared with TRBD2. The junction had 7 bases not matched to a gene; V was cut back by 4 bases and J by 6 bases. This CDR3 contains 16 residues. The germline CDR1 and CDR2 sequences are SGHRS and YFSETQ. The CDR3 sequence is CASSRPTSGGANEQFF. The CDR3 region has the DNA TGCGCCAGCAGCAGGCCAACTAGCGGGGGGGCCAATGAGCAGTTCTTC.

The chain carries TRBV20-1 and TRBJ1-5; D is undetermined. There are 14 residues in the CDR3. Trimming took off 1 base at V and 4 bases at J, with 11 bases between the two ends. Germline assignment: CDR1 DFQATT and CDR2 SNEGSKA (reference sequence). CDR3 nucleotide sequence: TGCAGTGCTAGAGGTCAGTCCTTAAATCAGCCCCAGCATTTT. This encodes CSARGQSLNQPQHF.

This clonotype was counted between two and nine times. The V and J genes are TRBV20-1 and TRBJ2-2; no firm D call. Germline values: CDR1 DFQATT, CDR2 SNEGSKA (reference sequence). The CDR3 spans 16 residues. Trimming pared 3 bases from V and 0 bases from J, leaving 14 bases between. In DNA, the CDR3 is TGCAGTGCTAGTGGTGATGGGGTTTCGAACACCGGGGAGCTGTTTTTT. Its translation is CSASGDGVSNTGELFF.

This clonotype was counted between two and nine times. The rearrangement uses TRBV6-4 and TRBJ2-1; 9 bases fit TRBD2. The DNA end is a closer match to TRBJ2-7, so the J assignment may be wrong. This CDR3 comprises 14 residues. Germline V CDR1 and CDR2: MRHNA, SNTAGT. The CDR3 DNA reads TGTGCCAGCCGGGTACTAGCGGGCCCTGGAGAGCAGTACGTC. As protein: CASRVLAGPGEQYV.